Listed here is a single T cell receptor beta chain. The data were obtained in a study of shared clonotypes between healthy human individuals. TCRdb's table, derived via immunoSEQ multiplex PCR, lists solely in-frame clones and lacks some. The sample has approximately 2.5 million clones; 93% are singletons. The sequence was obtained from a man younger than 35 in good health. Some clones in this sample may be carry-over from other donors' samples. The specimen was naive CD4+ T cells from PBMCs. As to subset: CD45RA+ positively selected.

The CDR3 DNA sequence: TGTGCCAGTAGTATCGGTAGCATTACGGGGGAGCAGTACTTC. It yields the protein CASSIGSITGEQYF. The chain carries TRBV19 and TRBJ2-7, with D perhaps TRBD2 (5 bases). The CDR3 runs 14 residues. Germline assignment: CDR1 LNHDA and CDR2 SQIVND (reference sequence). The V and J ends lost 3 bases and 7 bases respectively, with 16 bases between them. Using reference TRBV19 and TRBJ2-7 for the parts outside the CDR3, the full variable domain is DGGITQSPKYLFRKEGQNVTLSCEQNLNHDAMYWYRQDPGQGLRLIYYSQIVNDFQKGDIAEGYSVSREKKESFPLTVTSAQKNPTAFYLCASSIGSITGEQYFGPGTRLTVT.